The T cell receptor (beta chain) described here comes from a study of blood T cell repertoires in COVID-19. Whole-study context: From T cells, B-cell-depleted T cells, or PBMCs came the material, which was cDNA or gDNA.

The CDR3 is 14 residues long. CDR1 KGHSH and CDR2 LQKENI come from the germline V gene. J gave up 5 bases and V 5 bases, and 8 bases lay outside the gene matches. Sequenced by immunoSEQ multiplex PCR; TCRdb stores in-frame clones only, minus some. The sample comprises approximately 160,000 clones, about 88% of which are singletons, and roughly a sixth rests with the top ten. The material sequenced was peripheral blood. The receptor comes from a man in his sixties with active or convalescent COVID-19. The gene calls are TRBV18 and TRBJ1-1; the match to TRBD1 covers 7 bases. The CDR3 sequence: CASSSLDRETEAFF. The CDR3 bases are TGTGCCAGCTCAAGTCTAGACAGGGAAACTGAAGCTTTCTTT.